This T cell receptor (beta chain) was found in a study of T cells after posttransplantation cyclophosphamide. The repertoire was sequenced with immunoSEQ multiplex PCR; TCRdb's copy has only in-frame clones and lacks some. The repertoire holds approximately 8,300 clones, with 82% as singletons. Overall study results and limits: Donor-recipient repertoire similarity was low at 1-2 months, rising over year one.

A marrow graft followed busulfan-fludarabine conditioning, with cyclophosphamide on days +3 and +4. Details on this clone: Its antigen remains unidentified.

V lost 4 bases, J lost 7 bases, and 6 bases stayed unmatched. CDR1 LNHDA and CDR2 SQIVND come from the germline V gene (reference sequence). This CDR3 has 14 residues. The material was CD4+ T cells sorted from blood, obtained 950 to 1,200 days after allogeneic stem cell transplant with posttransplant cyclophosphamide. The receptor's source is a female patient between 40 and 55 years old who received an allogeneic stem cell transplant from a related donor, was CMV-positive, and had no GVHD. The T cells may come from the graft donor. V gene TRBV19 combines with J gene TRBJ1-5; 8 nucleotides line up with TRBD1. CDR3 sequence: CASSTGQDGQPQHF. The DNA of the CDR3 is TGTGCCAGTAGTACGGGACAGGATGGACAGCCCCAGCATTTT.